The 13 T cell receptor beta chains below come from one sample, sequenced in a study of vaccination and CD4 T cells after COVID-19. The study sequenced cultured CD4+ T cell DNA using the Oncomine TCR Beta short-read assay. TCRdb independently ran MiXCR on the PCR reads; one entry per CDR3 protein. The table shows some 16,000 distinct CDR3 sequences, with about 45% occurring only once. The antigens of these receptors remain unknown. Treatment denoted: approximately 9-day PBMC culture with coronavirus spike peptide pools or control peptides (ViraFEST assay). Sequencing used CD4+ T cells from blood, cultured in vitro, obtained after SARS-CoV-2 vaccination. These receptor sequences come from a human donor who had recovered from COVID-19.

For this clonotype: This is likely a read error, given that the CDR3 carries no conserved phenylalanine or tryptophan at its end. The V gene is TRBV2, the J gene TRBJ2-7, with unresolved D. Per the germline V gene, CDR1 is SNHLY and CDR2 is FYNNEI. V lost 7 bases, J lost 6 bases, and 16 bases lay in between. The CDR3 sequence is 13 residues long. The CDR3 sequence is CASNRIGYGEQYS. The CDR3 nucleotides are TGTGCCAGCAATCGAATCGGGTATGGCGAGCAGTACTCC.

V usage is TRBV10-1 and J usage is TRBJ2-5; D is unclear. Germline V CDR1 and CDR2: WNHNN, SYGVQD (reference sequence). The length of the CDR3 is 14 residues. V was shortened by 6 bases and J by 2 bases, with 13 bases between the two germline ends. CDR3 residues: CASSRSGLQETQYF. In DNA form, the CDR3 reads TGCGCCAGCAGCCGGAGTGGTCTACAAGAGACCCAGTACTTC.

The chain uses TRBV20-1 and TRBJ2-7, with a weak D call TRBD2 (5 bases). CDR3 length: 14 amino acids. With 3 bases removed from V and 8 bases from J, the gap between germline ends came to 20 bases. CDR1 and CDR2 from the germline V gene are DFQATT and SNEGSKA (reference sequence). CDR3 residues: CSASTPDGGGKQYF. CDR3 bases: TGCAGTGCTAGCACCCCGGACGGAGGAGGAAAGCAGTACTTC.

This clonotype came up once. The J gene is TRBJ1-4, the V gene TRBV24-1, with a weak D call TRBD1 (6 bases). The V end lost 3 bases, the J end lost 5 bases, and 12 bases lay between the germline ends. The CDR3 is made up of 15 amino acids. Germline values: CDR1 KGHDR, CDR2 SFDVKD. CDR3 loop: CATSDEPGQNEKLFF. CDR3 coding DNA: TGTGCCACCAGTGATGAACCCGGACAGAATGAAAAACTGTTTTTT.

In DNA form, the CDR3 reads TGTGCCAGCAGAATACCGGCCGGCGGCTCCAGCTCCTACAATGAGCAGTTCTTC. This encodes CASRIPAGGSSSYNEQFF. The chain couples TRBV7-2 to TRBJ2-1; D is unclear. Germline V lookup: CDR1 SGHTA, CDR2 FQGNSA. The CDR3 loop spans 18 amino acids. V shed 6 bases and J shed 0 bases, with 21 bases lying between them.

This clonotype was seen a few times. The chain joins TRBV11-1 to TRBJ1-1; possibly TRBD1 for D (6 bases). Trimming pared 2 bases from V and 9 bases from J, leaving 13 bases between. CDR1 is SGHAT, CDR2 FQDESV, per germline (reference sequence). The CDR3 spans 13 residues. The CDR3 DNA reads TGTGCCAGCAGCTTAATGGCGGACAGTCAAGCTTTCTTT. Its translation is CASSLMADSQAFF.

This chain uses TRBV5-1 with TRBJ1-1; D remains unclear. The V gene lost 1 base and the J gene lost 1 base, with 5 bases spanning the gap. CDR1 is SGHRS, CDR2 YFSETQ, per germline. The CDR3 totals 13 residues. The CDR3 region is CASSLTSNTEAFF. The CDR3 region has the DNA TGCGCCAGCAGCTTGACCTCGAACACTGAAGCTTTCTTT.

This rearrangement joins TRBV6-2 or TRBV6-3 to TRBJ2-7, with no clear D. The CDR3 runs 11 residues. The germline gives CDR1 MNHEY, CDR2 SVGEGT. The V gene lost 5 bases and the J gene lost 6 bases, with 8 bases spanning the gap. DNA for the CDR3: TGTGCCAGCAGTCGGATCTTCGAGCAGTACTTC. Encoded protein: CASSRIFEQYF.

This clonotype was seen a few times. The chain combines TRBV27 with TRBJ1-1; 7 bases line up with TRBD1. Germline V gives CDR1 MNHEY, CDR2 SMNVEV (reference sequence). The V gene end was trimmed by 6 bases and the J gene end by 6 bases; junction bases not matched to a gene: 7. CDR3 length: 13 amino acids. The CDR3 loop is CASSLDREAEAFF. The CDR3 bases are TGTGCCAGCAGCTTAGACAGGGAGGCTGAAGCTTTCTTT.

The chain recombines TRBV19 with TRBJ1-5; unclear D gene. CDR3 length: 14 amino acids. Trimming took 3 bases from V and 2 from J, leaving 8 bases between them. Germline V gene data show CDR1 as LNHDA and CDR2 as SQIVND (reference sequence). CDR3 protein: CASSMRQRNQPQHF. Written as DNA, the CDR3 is TGTGCCAGTAGTATGCGGCAACGCAATCAGCCCCAGCATTTT. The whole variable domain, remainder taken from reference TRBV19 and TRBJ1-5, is DGGITQSPKYLFRKEGQNVTLSCEQNLNHDAMYWYRQDPGQGLRLIYYSQIVNDFQKGDIAEGYSVSREKKESFPLTVTSAQKNPTAFYLCASSMRQRNQPQHFGDGTRLSIL.

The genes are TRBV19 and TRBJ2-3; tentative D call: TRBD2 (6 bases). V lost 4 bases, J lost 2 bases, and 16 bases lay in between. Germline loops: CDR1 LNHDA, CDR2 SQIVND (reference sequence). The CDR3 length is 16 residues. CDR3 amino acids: CASSKGLSDTTDTQYF. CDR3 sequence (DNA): TGTGCCAGTAGTAAGGGACTCTCCGATACCACAGATACGCAGTATTTT. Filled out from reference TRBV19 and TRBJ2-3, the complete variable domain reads DGGITQSPKYLFRKEGQNVTLSCEQNLNHDAMYWYRQDPGQGLRLIYYSQIVNDFQKGDIAEGYSVSREKKESFPLTVTSAQKNPTAFYLCASSKGLSDTTDTQYFGPGTRLTVL.

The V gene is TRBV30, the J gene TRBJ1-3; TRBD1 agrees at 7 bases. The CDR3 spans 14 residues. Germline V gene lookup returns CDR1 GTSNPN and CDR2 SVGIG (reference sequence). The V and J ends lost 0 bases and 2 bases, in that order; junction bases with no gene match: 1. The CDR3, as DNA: TGTGCCTGGAGTGTAGGGGGCGCTGGAAACACCATATATTTT. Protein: CAWSVGGAGNTIYF.

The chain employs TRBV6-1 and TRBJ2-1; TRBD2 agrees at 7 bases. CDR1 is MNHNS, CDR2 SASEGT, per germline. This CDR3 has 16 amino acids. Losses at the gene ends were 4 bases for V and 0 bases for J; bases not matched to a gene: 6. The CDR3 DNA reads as TGTGCCAGCAGTGCCCTAGCGGACCTCTCCTACAATGAGCAGTTCTTC. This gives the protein CASSALADLSYNEQFF.